This note documents a single TCR beta chain sequence. Its target is unknown. The V gene lost 2 bases and the J gene lost 7 bases, with 8 bases spanning the gap. CDR1 is DFQATT and CDR2 is SNEGSKA in the germline V gene (reference sequence). The CDR3 extends over 11 amino acids. These data are taken from a study of cytomegalovirus exposure and HLA in healthy donors. Study outcomes and limitations: An analysis that came later showed most CMV-associated TCR beta chains appearing HLA-restricted.

Amplification used 60 Vbeta primers and 13 Jbeta primers. TCRdb's copy holds only in-frame clones and misses some; the assay was immunoSEQ multiplex PCR. In the table there are 200,000 to 250,000 clones, around 86% of which are singletons. V is TRBV20-1 and J is TRBJ1-1, with no clear D. The source is a woman in her fifties or sixties in good health and CMV-seropositive. The sample comprised PBMCs. CDR3: CSARSGGEAFF. CDR3 coding DNA: TGCAGTGCTAGATCGGGTGGTGAAGCTTTCTTT.